This T cell receptor beta chain was documented in a study of beta chain features in type 1 diabetes. General observations from the study: Reads derived from cDNA could over-represent cells showing high TCR expression.

The V gene lost 3 bases and the J gene lost 0 bases, with 13 bases spanning the gap. Per germline, CDR1 SGDLS and CDR2 YYNGEE. The CDR3 has 16 amino acids. This clone was counted a few times. As yet, its antigen is unknown. The whole isolated RNA underwent reverse transcription, so sequencing captured expressed TCRB transcripts. Profiled with immunoSEQ multiplex PCR; TCRdb holds only in-frame clones, not every one. Of under 800,000 clones in the sample, roughly 15% were seen once. This sequence originates from a man younger than 30 in good health. The chain couples TRBV9 to TRBJ1-3; no reliable D call. The specimen was naive CD4+ T cells from blood. Here the CDR3 reads CASSASEVRSGNTIYF. The CDR3 DNA is TGTGCCAGCAGCGCCTCAGAGGTACGCTCTGGAAACACCATATATTTT.